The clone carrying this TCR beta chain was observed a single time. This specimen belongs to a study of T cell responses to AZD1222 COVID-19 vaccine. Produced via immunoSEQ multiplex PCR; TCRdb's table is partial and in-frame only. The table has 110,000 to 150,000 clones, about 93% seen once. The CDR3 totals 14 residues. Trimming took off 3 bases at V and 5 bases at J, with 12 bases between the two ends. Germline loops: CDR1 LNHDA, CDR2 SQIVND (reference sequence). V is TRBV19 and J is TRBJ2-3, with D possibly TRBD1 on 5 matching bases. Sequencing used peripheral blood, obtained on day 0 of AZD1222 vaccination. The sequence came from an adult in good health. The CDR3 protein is CASSMAGYRDTQYF. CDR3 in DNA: TGTGCCAGTAGTATGGCAGGGTATAGAGATACGCAGTATTTT.